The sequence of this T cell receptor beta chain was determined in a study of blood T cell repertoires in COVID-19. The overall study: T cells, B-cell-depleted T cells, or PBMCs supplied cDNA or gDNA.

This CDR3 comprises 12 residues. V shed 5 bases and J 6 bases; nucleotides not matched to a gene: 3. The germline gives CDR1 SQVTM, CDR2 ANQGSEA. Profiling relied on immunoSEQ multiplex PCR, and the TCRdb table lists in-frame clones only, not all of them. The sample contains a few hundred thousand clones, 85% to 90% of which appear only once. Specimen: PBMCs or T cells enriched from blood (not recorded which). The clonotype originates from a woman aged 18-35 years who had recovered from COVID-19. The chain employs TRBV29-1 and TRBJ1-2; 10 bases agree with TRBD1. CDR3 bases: TGCAGCGTTTCGGACAGGGGGGATGGCTACACCTTC. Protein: CSVSDRGDGYTF.